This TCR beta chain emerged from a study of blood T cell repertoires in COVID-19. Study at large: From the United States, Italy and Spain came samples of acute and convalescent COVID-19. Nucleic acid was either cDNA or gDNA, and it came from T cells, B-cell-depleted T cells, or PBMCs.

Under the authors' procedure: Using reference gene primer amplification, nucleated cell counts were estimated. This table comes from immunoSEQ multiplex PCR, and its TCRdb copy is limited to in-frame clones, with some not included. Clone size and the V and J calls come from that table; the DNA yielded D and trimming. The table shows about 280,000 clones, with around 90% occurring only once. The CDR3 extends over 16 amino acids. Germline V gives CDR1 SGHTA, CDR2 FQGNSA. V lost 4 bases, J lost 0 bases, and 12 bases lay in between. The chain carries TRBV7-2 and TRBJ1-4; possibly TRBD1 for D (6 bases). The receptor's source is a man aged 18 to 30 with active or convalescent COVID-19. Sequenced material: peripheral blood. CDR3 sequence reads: CASSWQGLATNEKLFF. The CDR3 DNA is TGTGCCAGCAGCTGGCAGGGGCTTGCAACTAATGAAAAACTGTTTTTT.